Given below is one TCR beta chain in context. Its specificity is not known. The PCR employed 60 Vbeta primers together with 13 Jbeta primers. Sequencing was performed with immunoSEQ multiplex PCR; in TCRdb, only in-frame clones are kept and a portion is missing. This table has some 85,000 clones, nearly 80% appearing once. This record belongs to a study of cytomegalovirus exposure and HLA in healthy donors. This CDR3 has 16 amino acids. Trimming at V came to 5 bases and at J to 3 bases, leaving 9 bases not matched to a gene. Per the germline V gene, CDR1 is SGHNT and CDR2 is YENEEA. General study results and limits: Previous analysis showed most TCR beta V segments were productive about 90% or about 30% of the time.

The chain uses TRBV11-3 and TRBJ2-7; 11 bases line up with TRBD1. Sequenced material: PBMCs. The clonotype comes from a middle-aged woman in good health and CMV-seropositive. Here the CDR3 DNA reads TGTGCCAGCAGCATCCTCGGGACAGGGGGAAACTACGAGCAGTACTTC. Residues: CASSILGTGGNYEQYF.